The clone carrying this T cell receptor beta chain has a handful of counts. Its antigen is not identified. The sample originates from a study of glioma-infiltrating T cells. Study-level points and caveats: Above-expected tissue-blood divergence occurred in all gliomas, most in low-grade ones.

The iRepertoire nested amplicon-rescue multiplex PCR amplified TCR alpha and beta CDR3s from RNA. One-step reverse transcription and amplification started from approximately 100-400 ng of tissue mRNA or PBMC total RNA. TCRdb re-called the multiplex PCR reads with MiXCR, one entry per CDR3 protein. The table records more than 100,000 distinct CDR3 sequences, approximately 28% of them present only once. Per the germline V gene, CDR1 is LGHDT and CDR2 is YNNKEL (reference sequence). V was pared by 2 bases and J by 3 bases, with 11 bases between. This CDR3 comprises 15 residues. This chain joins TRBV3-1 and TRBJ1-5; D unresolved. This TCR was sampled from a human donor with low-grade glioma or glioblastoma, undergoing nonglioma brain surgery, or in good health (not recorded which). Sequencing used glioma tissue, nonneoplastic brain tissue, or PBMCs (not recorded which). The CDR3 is CASSQSGEPNQPQHF. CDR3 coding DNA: TGTGCCAGCAGCCAATCAGGAGAGCCCAATCAGCCCCAGCATTTT.